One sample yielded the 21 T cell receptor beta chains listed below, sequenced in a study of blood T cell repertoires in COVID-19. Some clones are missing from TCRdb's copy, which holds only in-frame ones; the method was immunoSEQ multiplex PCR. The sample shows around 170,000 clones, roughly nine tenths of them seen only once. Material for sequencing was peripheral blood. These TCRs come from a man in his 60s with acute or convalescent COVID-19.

The DNA for the CDR3 is TGTGCCAGCAGCCCACGCGGGAGGGAGCTGTTTTTT. Protein sequence: CASSPRGRELFF. This chain uses TRBV3-1 (or the pseudogene TRBV3-2) with TRBJ2-2; tentative D call: TRBD2 (6 bases). The CDR3 runs 12 residues. CDR1 and CDR2 (germline): LGHDT, YNNKEL (reference sequence). Between the trimmed V and J ends, which lost 4 bases and 9 bases, there was a span of 9 bases.

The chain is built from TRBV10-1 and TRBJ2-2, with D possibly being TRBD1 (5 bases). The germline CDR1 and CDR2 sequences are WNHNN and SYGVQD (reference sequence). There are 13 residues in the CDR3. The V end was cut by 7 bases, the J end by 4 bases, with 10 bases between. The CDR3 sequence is CASMQGLTGELFF. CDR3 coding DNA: TGCGCCAGCATGCAGGGCCTCACCGGGGAGCTGTTTTTT.

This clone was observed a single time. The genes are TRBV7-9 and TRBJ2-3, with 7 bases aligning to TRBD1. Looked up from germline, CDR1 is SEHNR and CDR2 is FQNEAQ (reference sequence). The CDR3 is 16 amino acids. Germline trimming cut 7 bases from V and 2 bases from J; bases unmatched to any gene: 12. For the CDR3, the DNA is TGTGCCAGCACCCCGTCGACAGGGCTTTTCACAGATACGCAGTATTTT. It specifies CASTPSTGLFTDTQYF.

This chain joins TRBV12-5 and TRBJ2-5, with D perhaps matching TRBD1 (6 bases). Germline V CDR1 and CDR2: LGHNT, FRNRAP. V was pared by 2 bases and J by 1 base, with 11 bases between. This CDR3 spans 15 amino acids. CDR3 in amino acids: CASGLSGQPQETQYF. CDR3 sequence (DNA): TGTGCTAGTGGTTTGTCCGGACAGCCCCAAGAGACCCAGTACTTC.

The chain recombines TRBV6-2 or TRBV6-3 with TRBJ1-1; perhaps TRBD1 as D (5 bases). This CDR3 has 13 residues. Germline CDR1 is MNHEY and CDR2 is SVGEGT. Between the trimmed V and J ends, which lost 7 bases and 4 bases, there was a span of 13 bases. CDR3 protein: CASTPIRGTEAFF. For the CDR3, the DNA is TGTGCCAGCACCCCTATTAGGGGCACTGAAGCTTTCTTT.

CDR3 coding DNA: TGTGCCAGCAGAGGAGTCAGGAGGGAAGAGACCCAGTACTTC. This codes for CASRGVRREETQYF. This chain uses TRBV7-8 with TRBJ2-5, with a possible D match to TRBD2 (6 bases). V shed 6 bases and J shed 3 bases, with 14 bases lying between them. CDR1 is SGHVS and CDR2 is FQNEAQ in the germline V gene. This CDR3 comprises 14 residues.

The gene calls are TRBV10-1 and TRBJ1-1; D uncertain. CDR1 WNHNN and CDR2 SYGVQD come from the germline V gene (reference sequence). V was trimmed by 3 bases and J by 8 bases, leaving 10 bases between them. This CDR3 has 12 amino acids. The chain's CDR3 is CASSDGPGEAFF. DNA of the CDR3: TGCGCCAGCAGTGACGGCCCGGGGGAAGCTTTCTTT.

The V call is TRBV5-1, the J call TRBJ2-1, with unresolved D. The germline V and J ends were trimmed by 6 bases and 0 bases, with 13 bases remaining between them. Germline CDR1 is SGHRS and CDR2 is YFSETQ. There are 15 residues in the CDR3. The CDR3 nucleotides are TGCGCCAGCACCCAAATCGGCGGCTCCTACAATGAGCAGTTCTTC. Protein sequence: CASTQIGGSYNEQFF.

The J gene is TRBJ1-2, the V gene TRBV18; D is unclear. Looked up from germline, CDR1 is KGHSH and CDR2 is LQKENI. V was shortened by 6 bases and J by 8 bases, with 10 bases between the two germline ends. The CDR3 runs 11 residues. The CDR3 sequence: CASSLADGYTF. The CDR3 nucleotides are TGTGCCAGCTCTCTAGCAGACGGCTACACCTTC.

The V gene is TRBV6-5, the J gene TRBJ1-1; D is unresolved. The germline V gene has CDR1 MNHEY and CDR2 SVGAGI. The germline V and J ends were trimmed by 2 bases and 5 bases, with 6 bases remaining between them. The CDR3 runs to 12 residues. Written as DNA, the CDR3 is TGTGCCAGCAGTTACCAGGAAACTGAAGCTTTCTTT. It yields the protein CASSYQETEAFF.

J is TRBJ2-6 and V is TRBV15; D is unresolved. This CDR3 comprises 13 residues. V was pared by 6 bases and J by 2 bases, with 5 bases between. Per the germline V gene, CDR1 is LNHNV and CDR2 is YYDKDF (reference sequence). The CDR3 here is CATRAAGANVLTF. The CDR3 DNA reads TGTGCCACCAGGGCGGCTGGGGCCAACGTCCTGACTTTC.

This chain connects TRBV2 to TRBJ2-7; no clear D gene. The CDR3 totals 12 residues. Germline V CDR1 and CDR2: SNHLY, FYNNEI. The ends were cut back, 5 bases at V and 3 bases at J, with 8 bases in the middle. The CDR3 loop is CASSLTSYEQYV. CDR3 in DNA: TGTGCCAGCAGTCTGACAAGCTACGAGCAGTACGTC.

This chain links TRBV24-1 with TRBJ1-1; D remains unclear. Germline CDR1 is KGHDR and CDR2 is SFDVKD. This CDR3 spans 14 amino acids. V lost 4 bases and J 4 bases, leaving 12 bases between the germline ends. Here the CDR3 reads CATSDPARSTEAFF. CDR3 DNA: TGTGCCACCAGTGACCCCGCGCGGAGCACTGAAGCTTTCTTT.

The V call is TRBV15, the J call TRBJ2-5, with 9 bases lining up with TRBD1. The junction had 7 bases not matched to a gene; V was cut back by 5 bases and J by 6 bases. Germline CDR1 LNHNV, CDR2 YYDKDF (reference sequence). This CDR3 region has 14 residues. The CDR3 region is CATSGTGGAQTQYF. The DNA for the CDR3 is TGTGCCACCAGCGGAACAGGGGGCGCCCAGACCCAGTACTTC.

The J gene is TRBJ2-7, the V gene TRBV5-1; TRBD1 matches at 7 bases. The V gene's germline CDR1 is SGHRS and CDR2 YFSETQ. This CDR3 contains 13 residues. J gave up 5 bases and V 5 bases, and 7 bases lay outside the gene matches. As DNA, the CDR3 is TGCGCCAGCAGGAGACAGGGAAGCGACGAGCAGTACTTC. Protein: CASRRQGSDEQYF.

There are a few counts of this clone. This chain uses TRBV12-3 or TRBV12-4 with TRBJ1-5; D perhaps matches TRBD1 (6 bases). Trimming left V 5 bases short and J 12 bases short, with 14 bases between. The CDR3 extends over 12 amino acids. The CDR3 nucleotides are TGTGCCAGCAGTCGAAGACAGGACCGCCAGCATTTT. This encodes CASSRRQDRQHF.

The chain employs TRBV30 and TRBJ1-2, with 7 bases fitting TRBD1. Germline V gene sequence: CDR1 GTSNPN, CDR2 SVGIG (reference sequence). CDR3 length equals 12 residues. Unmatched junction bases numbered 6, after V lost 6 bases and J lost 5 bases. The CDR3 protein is CACQQGQYGYTF. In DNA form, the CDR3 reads TGTGCCTGCCAACAGGGACAGTATGGCTACACCTTC.

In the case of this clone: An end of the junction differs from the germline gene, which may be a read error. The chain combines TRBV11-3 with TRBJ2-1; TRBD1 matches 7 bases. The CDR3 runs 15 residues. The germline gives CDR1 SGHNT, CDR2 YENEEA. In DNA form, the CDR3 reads TGTGCCAGCAGGTTAGCAGGGGGAAAAAACAATGAGCAGTTCTTC. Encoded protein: CASRLAGGKNNEQFF.

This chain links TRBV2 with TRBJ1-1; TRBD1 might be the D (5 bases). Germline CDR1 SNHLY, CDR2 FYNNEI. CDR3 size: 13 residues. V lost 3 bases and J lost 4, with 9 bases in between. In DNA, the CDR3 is TGTGCCAGCAGTGACAGGGCGGTCACTGAAGCTTTCTTT. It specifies CASSDRAVTEAFF.

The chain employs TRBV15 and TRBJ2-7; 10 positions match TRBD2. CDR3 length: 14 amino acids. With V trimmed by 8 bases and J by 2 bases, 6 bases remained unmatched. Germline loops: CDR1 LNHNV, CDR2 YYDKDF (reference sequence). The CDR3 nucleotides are TGTGCCACCCAAGGAGCGGGAGGGACCTACGAGCAGTACTTC. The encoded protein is CATQGAGGTYEQYF.

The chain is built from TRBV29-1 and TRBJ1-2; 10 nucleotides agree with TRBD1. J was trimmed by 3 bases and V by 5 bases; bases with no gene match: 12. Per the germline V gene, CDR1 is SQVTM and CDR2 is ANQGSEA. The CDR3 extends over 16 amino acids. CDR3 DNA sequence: TGCAGCGTTCAGCCCGGGACAGGGGTTTGGGACTATGGCTACACCTTC. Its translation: CSVQPGTGVWDYGYTF.